One and the same sample provided the 14 T cell receptor beta chains below, sequenced in a study of OX40 agonist ivuxolimab in advanced cancers. Some clones are missing from TCRdb's copy, which holds only in-frame ones; the method was immunoSEQ multiplex PCR. This sample has about 22,000 clones; 60% to 85% occur once, and the top ten carry 10% to 15%. This specimen was CD4+ or CD8+ T cells sorted from blood, taken in a trial of the OX40 agonist ivuxolimab. These receptors were obtained from an adult with an advanced solid tumor such as melanoma, head and neck, liver or kidney cancer.

The rearrangement links TRBV14 to TRBJ1-6; D is uncertain. The CDR3 covers 13 residues. With 1 base removed from V and 10 bases from J, the gap between germline ends came to 8 bases. CDR1 SGHDN and CDR2 FVKESK come from the germline V gene. CDR3 in DNA: TGTGCCAGCAGCCAAGTTGCCAGCTCACCCCTCCACTTT. Protein: CASSQVASSPLHF. The whole variable domain, remainder taken from reference TRBV14 and TRBJ1-6, is EAGVTQFPSHSVIEKGQTVTLRCDPISGHDNLYWYRRVMGKEIKFLLHFVKESKQDESGMPNNRFLAERTGGTYSTLKVQPAELEDSGVYFCASSQVASSPLHFGNGTRLTVT.

J is TRBJ2-7 and V is TRBV19, with D hard to call. The germline CDR1 and CDR2 sequences are LNHDA and SQIVND (reference sequence). The CDR3 is 14 amino acids. The germline V and J ends were trimmed by 3 bases and 5 bases, with 14 bases remaining between them. This CDR3 reads CASSIFQATNEQYF. For the CDR3, the DNA is TGTGCCAGTAGTATCTTCCAGGCAACTAACGAGCAGTACTTC.

The chain joins TRBV30 to TRBJ1-5; no definite D call. The CDR3 has 14 residues. Trimming took 1 base from V and 6 from J, leaving 13 bases between them. The germline V gene has CDR1 GTSNPN and CDR2 SVGIG (reference sequence). CDR3 DNA sequence: TGTGCCTGGAGTGATCTAGAACCCCCTCAGCCCCAGCATTTT. This gives the protein CAWSDLEPPQPQHF.

The genes are TRBV6-5 and TRBJ1-2, with D unclear. The CDR3 contains 13 residues. Germline V gene sequence: CDR1 MNHEY, CDR2 SVGAGI. V lost 2 bases and J lost 6, with 10 bases in between. CDR3 sequence reads: CASSYAPQDGYTF. For the CDR3, the DNA is TGTGCCAGCAGTTACGCCCCTCAGGATGGCTACACCTTC.

J is TRBJ1-1 and V is TRBV5-1, with D perhaps matching TRBD1 (6 bases). Germline V lookup: CDR1 SGHRS, CDR2 YFSETQ. The CDR3 sequence is 15 residues long. The V end lost 0 bases, the J end lost 4 bases, and 13 bases lay between the germline ends. CDR3 loop: CASSLVAGVATEAFF. The DNA for the CDR3 is TGCGCCAGCAGCTTGGTGGCAGGGGTGGCCACTGAAGCTTTCTTT.

The chain links TRBV10-3 to TRBJ2-1, with TRBD1 matching over 10 bases. This CDR3 is 15 amino acids long. The V gene's germline CDR1 is ENHRY and CDR2 SYGVKD. J was trimmed by 4 bases and V by 6 bases; bases with no gene match: 6. The CDR3 loop reads CAIRDPGQGYNEQFF. CDR3 in DNA: TGTGCCATCAGGGACCCGGGACAGGGGTACAATGAGCAGTTCTTC.

The chain employs TRBV7-7 and TRBJ2-1; 7 positions match TRBD1. The germline gives CDR1 SSHAT, CDR2 FNYEAQ (reference sequence). J gave up 5 bases and V 1 base, and 5 bases lay outside the gene matches. This CDR3 is built from 15 residues. The CDR3 region is CASSLDRGLNNEQFF. The CDR3 DNA follows: TGTGCCAGCAGCTTAGACAGGGGCCTGAACAATGAGCAGTTCTTC.

Comment on this clone: A read error is the likely source, as a far larger clone sits one nucleotide away. Additional DNA sequences in this sample encode the identical CDR3. The V call is TRBV5-2, the J call TRBJ2-7; the table's D call of TRBD2 was not tested on the DNA. TRBV5-2 is a listed pseudogene. CDR3 length: 15 amino acids. The CDR3 DNA follows: TGTGCCAGCAGCCCTGTGGAGGAAAGCTCCTACGAGCAGTACTTC. This encodes CASSPVEESSYEQYF.

V is TRBV28 and J is TRBJ2-2; a possible D gene is TRBD2 (5 bases). Trimming shortened V by 5 bases and J by 3 bases, and 10 bases separated the two germline ends. The CDR3 sequence is 14 residues long. Per germline, CDR1 MDHEN and CDR2 SYDVKM. The CDR3 protein is CASSLEGYTGELFF. CDR3 bases: TGTGCCAGCAGTCTCGAGGGCTACACCGGGGAGCTGTTTTTT.

The chain combines TRBV19 with TRBJ1-2; 7 bases match TRBD1. Losses at the gene ends were 7 bases for V and 7 bases for J; bases not matched to a gene: 9. This CDR3 comprises 13 residues. Germline CDR1 LNHDA, CDR2 SQIVND (reference sequence). CDR3 region: CASIDRALTGYTF. The CDR3 nucleotides read TGTGCCAGTATTGACAGGGCCTTGACTGGCTACACCTTC. The entire variable domain, with the rest obtained from reference TRBV19 and TRBJ1-2, is as follows: DGGITQSPKYLFRKEGQNVTLSCEQNLNHDAMYWYRQDPGQGLRLIYYSQIVNDFQKGDIAEGYSVSREKKESFPLTVTSAQKNPTAFYLCASIDRALTGYTFGSGTRLTVV.

J is TRBJ2-7 and V is TRBV5-1; possible D gene TRBD1, 5 bases. Trimming took off 5 bases at V and 3 bases at J, with 18 bases between the two ends. The length of the CDR3 is 15 residues. The germline CDR1 and CDR2 sequences are SGHRS and YFSETQ. CDR3 DNA sequence: TGCGCCAGCAGACTTGACGACAGAAGTTTCTACGAGCAGTACTTC. It codes for CASRLDDRSFYEQYF.

The V call is TRBV7-3, the J call TRBJ1-2; TRBD1 aligns across 10 bases. Losses at the gene ends were 2 bases for V and 4 bases for J; bases not matched to a gene: 1. Germline-derived CDR1 and CDR2 are SGHTA and FQGTGA. This CDR3 is built from 14 residues. The CDR3 spells CASSLGTGVYGYTF. CDR3 nucleotide sequence: TGTGCCAGCAGCTTAGGGACAGGGGTCTATGGCTACACCTTC.

The rearrangement uses TRBV9 and TRBJ1-2; no firm D call. The V gene lost 5 bases and the J gene lost 5 bases, with 10 bases spanning the gap. Looked up from germline, CDR1 is SGDLS and CDR2 is YYNGEE. This CDR3 has 12 residues. The CDR3 DNA follows: TGTGCCAGCAGACACCTAATTTATGGCTACACCTTC. Its translation is CASRHLIYGYTF.

For this clone: The identical CDR3 is also encoded by other nucleotide sequences in the sample. V and J are TRBV29-1 and TRBJ1-2; 8 nucleotides line up with TRBD1. The CDR3 sequence is 15 residues long. J gave up 8 bases and V 4 bases, and 15 bases lay outside the gene matches. Germline CDR1 and CDR2: SQVTM and ANQGSEA. CDR3 residues: CSVGGGGQGAGGYTF. The CDR3 bases are TGCAGCGTTGGGGGAGGTGGGCAGGGGGCCGGCGGCTACACCTTC.